This T cell receptor beta chain appears in the sequencing data of a study of blood T cell repertoires in COVID-19 (dated by TCRdb to between 2020 and 2021). Study-wide context: The collaborator samples originated in the United States, Italy and Spain and spanned the acute and convalescent phases of COVID-19. Samples were obtained from the ongoing ImmuneRACE study (first 160 participants) and from some 1,200 subjects provided by 6 global collaborators. Where available, HLA class I and class II types were taken from metadata supplied by the sample provider and were not determined by assay-based typing. The repertoires were released in a freely available public database meant as a resource for research on the immune response to SARS-CoV-2. The material from the prospective study consisted of cDNA or gDNA derived from T cells, B-cell-depleted T cells, or PBMCs. The dataset comprised deeply sampled blood TCRbeta repertoires from subjects exposed to, actively infected with, or recovered from COVID-19. A de-identified subject ID, COVID-19 status, age in years and sex were almost always included in the sample metadata.

Trimming takes 1 base from V and 0 bases from J, and the germline ends sit 9 bases apart. The CDR3 goes from the cysteine to the phenylalanine over 15 residues. Just the 45-base CDR3 DNA is kept, in frame starting at base 1. CDR1 and CDR2, looked up from the germline V gene, are SGHRS and YFSETQ. Details on this clone: It lacks a known antigen. No much larger clonotype is one base removed from it; base qualities were not supplied.

Study-level results and caveats: Clinical and demographic metadata were provided uncurated, with the amount varying by source and participant.

The collaborating institutions used their own protocols to collect whole blood in K2EDTA tubes. For TCRbeta analysis, collaborators shipped samples as frozen whole blood, isolated PBMCs, or DNA extracted from either of those sample types. The immunoSEQ Assay, a bias-controlled multiplex PCR, was used to amplify TCRbeta CDR3 regions from genomic DNA. As for the authors' bioinformatics: Within the assay, amplification of reference gene primers was used to estimate how many nucleated cells each sample contained. Sequence reads were collapsed and filtered to measure the absolute abundance of every unique TCRbeta CDR3 rearrangement. Productive Simpson clonality was computed per sample as the square root of Simpson's diversity index over productive rearrangements. TCRdb mirrors the immuneACCESS table, restricted to in-frame sequences. Some clones are absent from its copies; in checked studies, under half trace to an unresolved V gene, and the reason for the others is unknown. That table gives V, J and clone size, and the DNA gave D and trimming. The sample table lists some 41,000 clones, 86% of them with a count of one. The ten largest make up around 10% of the sample.

This receptor was identified in a human donor in a cohort sampled during active COVID-19. The chain is made from TRBV5-1 and TRBJ2-3; tentative D gene TRBD2, with 5 bases matching. Sequenced sample: peripheral blood. The nucleotide sequence reads TGCGCCAGCAGCTTGCAACCGGGAAGCACAGATACGCAGTATTTT. Its protein is CASSLQPGSTDTQYF.